This T cell receptor beta chain was found in a study of T cells in Graves' hyperthyroidism and ophthalmopathy. There are many counts of this clonotype. Its antigen is not known. Amplification targeted TCR beta CDR3 regions from RNA transcripts. First-round RT-PCR of the TCR CDR3 relied on the HTBI primer set. TCRdb re-derived calls from the multiplex PCR reads in MiXCR, one entry per CDR3 protein. The sample includes hundreds of thousands of distinct CDR3 sequences, more than 15% of them seen just once. Study observations and caveats: Model-based prediction identified ophthalmopathy a median about 7 months prior to its onset. Clonotypes that were expanded in thyroid above 0.001 mostly appeared in blood too.

Germline V gene sequence: CDR1 GTSNPN, CDR2 SVGIG (reference sequence). The V gene lost 1 base and the J gene lost 5 bases, with 20 bases spanning the gap. CDR3 length equals 17 residues. Patients with uncontrolled infections, other autoimmune diseases, pregnancy or lactation were excluded. Every diagnosis used clinical symptoms, serum thyroxine and TRAb, thyroid ultrasound and orbital computed tomography. This receptor was taken from a woman aged 18-35 years with Graves' hyperthyroidism. The sequenced sample consisted of blood. The chain uses TRBV30 and TRBJ1-4; D may be TRBD1 (6 bases). CDR3 residues: CAWSEQWVWDKNEKLFF. The CDR3 region has the DNA TGTGCCTGGAGTGAACAGTGGGTCTGGGACAAGAATGAAAAACTGTTTTTT.